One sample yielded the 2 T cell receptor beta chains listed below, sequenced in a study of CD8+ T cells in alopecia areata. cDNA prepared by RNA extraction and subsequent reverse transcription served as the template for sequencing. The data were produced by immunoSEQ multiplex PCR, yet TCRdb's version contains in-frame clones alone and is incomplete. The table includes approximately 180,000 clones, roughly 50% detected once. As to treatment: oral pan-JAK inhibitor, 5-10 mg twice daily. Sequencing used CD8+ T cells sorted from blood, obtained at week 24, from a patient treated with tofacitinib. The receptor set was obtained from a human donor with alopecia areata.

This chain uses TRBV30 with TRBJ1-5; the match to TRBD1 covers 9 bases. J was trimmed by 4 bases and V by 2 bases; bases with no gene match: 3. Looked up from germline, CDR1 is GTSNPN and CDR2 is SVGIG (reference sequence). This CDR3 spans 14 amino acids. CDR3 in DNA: TGTGCCTGGAGTACCGGGACAGGGAATCAGCCCCAGCATTTT. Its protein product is CAWSTGTGNQPQHF.

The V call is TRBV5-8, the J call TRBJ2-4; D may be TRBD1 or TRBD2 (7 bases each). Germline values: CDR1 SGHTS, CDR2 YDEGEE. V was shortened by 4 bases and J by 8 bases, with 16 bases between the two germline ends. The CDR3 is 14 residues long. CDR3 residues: CASSRGRGLDIQYF. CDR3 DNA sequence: TGTGCCAGCAGCCGGGGGAGGGGGCTGGACATTCAGTACTTC. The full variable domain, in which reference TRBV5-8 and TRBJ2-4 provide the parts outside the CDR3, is EAGVTQSPTHLIKTRGQQATLRCSPISGHTSVYWYQQALGLGLQFLLWYDEGEERNRGNFPPRFSGRQFPNYSSELNVNALELEDSALYLCASSRGRGLDIQYFGAGTRLSVL.